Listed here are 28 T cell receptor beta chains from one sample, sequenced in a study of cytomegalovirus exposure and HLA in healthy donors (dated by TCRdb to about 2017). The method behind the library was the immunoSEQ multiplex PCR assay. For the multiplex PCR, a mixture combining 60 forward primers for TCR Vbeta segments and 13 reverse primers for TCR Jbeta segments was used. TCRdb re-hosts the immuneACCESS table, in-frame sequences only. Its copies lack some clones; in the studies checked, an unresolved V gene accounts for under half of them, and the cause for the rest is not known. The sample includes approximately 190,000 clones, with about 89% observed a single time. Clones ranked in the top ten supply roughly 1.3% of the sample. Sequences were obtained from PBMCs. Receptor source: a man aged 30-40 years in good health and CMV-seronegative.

The CDR3, as DNA: TGTGCCTGGAGTGTAATAGCGGGAGAGGGCAGTCAGTACTTC. Encoded protein: CAWSVIAGEGSQYF. This sequence joins TRBV30 and TRBJ2-4, with TRBD2 identical over 9 bases. The CDR3 is 14 residues long. The V segment lost 0 bases and the J segment 12 bases; nucleotides outside the gene matches: 9. Per germline, CDR1 GTSNPN and CDR2 SVGIG (reference sequence).

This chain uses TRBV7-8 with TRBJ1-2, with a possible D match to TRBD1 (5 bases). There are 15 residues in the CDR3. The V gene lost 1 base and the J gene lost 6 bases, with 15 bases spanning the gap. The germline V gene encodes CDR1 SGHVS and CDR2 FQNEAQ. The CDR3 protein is CASSLEGPGENGYTF. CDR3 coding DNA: TGTGCCAGCAGCTTAGAGGGGCCTGGGGAAAATGGCTACACCTTC.

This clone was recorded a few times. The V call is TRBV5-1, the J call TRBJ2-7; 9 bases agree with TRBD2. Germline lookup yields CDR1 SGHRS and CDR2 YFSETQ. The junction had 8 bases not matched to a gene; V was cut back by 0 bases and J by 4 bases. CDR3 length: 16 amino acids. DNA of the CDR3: TGCGCCAGCAGCTTGGACCCGGCGGGGGGGCAGTACGAGCAGTACTTC. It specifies CASSLDPAGGQYEQYF.

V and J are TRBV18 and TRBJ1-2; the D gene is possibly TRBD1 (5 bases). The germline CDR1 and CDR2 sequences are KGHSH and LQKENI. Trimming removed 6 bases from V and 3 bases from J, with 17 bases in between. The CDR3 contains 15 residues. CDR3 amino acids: CASSQSIATDYGYTF. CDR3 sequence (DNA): TGTGCCAGCTCTCAAAGTATCGCGACAGACTATGGCTACACCTTC.

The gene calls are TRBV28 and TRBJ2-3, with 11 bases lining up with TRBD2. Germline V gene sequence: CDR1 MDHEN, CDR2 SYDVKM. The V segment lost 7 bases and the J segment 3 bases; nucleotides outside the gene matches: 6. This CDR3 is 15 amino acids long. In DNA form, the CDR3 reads TGTGCCAGCACCGCGGGACTAGCGGAGACAGATACGCAGTATTTT. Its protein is CASTAGLAETDTQYF.

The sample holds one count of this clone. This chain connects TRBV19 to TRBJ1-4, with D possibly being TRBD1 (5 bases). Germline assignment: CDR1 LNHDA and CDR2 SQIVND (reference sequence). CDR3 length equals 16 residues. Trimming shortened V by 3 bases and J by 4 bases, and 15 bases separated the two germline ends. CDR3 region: CASSIGGSGSNEKLFF. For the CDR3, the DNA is TGTGCCAGTAGTATTGGGGGGTCGGGAAGTAATGAAAAACTGTTTTTT.

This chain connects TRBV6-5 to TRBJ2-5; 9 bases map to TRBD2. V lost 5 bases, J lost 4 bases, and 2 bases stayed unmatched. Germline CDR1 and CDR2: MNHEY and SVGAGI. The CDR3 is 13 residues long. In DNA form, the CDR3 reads TGTGCCAGCAGTGGCGGGGGGGGAGAGACCCAGTACTTC. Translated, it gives CASSGGGGETQYF.

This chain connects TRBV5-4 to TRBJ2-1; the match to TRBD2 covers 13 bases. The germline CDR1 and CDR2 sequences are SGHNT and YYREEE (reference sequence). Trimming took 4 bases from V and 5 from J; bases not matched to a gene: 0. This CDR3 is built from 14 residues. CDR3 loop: CASSTSGGDNEQFF. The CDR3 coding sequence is TGTGCCAGCAGCACTAGCGGGGGGGACAATGAGCAGTTCTTC.

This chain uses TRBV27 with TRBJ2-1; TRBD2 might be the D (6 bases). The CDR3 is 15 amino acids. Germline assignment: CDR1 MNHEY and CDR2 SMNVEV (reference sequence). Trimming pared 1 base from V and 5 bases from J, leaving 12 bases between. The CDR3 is CASSLLLGLNNEQFF. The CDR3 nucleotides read TGTGCCAGCAGTTTATTGCTGGGACTGAACAATGAGCAGTTCTTC.

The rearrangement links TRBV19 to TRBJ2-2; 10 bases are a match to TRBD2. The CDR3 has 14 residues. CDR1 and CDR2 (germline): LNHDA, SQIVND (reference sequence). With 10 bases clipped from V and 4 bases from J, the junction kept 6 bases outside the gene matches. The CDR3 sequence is CATLSGGSTGELFF. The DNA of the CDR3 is TGTGCCACCCTTAGCGGGGGGAGCACCGGGGAGCTGTTTTTT.

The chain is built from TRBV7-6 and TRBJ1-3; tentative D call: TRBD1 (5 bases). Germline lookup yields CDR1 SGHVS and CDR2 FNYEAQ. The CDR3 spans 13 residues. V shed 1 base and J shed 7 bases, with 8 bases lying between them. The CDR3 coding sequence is TGTGCCAGCAGCTTAGATGCAGGGAACACCATATATTTT. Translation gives CASSLDAGNTIYF.

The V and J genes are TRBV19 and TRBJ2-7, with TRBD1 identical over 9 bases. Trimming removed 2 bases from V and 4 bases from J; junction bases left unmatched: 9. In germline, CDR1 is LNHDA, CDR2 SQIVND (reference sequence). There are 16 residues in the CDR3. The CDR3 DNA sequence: TGTGCCAGTAGTATACGGTTCGGCGGACAGGGGTACGAGCAGTACTTC. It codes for CASSIRFGGQGYEQYF.

This CDR3 is CASSPPAAGSTDTQYF. CDR3 bases: TGTGCCAGCTCACCGCCTGCAGCGGGCAGCACAGATACGCAGTATTTT. The V gene is TRBV18, the J gene TRBJ2-3, with D possibly matching TRBD2 (6 bases). The CDR3 totals 16 residues. Germline values: CDR1 KGHSH, CDR2 LQKENI. Trimming pared 3 bases from V and 0 bases from J, leaving 13 bases between.

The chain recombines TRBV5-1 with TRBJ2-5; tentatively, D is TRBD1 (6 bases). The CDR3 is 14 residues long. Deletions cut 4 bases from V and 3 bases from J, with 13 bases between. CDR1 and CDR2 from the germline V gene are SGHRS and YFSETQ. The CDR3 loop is CASSPAGDEETQYF. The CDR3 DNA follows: TGCGCCAGCAGCCCCGCAGGGGACGAAGAGACCCAGTACTTC. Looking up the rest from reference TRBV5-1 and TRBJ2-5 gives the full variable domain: KAGVTQTPRYLIKTRGQQVTLSCSPISGHRSVSWYQQTPGQGLQFLFEYFSETQRNKGNFPGRFSGRQFSNSRSEMNVSTLELGDSALYLCASSPAGDEETQYFGPGTRLLVL.

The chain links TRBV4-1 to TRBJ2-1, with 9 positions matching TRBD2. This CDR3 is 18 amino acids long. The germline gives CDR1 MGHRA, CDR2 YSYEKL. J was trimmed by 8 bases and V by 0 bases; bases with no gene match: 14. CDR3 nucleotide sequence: TGCGCCAGCAGCCAAGATCACGGCGGGGGGGGCCCTATGTATGAGCAGTTCTTC. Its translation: CASSQDHGGGGPMYEQFF.

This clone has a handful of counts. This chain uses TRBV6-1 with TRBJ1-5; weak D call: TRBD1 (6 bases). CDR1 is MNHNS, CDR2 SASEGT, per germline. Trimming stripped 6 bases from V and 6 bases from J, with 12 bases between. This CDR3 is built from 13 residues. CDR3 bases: TGTGCCAGCAGACAGGGAAGTCGTCAGCCCCAGCATTTT. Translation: CASRQGSRQPQHF.

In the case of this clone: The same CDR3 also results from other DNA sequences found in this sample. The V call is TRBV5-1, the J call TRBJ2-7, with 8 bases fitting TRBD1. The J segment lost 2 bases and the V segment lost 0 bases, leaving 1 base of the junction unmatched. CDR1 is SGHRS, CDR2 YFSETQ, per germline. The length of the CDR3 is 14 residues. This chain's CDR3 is CASSLDRGTYEQYF. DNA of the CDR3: TGCGCCAGCAGCTTGGACAGGGGGACCTACGAGCAGTACTTC.

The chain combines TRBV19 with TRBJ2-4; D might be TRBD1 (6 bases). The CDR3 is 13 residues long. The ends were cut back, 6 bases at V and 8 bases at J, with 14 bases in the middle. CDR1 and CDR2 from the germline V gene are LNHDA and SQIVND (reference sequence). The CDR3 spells CASRTTGTYIQYF. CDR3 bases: TGTGCCAGTAGAACAACAGGGACGTACATTCAGTACTTC. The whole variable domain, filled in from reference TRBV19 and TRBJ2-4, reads DGGITQSPKYLFRKEGQNVTLSCEQNLNHDAMYWYRQDPGQGLRLIYYSQIVNDFQKGDIAEGYSVSREKKESFPLTVTSAQKNPTAFYLCASRTTGTYIQYFGAGTRLSVL.

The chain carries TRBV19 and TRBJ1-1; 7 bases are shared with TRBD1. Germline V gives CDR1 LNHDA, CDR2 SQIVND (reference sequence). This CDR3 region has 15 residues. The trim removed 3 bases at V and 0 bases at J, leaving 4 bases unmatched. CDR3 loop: CASSMTGTMNTEAFF. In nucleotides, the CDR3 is TGTGCCAGTAGTATGACAGGGACAATGAACACTGAAGCTTTCTTT.

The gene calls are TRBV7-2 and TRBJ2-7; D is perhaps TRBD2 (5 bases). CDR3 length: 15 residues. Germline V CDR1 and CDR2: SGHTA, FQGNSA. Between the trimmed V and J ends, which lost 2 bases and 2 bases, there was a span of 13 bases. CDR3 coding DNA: TGTGCCAGCAGCTTACAGAGGGCAAGTACCTACGAGCAGTACTTC. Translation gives CASSLQRASTYEQYF.

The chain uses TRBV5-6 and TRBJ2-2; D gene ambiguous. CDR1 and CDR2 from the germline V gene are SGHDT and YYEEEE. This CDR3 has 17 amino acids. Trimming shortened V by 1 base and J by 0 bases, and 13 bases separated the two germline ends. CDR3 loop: CASSLYWARTNTGELFF. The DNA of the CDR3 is TGTGCCAGCAGCTTGTATTGGGCCCGTACGAACACCGGGGAGCTGTTTTTT.

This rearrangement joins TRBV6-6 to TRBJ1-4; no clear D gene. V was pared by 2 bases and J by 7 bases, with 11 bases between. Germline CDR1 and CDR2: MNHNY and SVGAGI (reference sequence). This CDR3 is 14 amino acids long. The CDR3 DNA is TGTGCCAGCAGTTACGCCACAGTGGGTGAAAAACTGTTTTTT. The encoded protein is CASSYATVGEKLFF.

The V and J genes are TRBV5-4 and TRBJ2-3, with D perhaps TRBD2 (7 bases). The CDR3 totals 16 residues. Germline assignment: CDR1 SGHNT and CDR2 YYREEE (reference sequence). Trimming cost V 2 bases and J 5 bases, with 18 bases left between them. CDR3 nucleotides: TGTGCCAGCAGCTTAAGGGGGAGGGCCCGGCAAGATACGCAGTATTTT. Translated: CASSLRGRARQDTQYF.

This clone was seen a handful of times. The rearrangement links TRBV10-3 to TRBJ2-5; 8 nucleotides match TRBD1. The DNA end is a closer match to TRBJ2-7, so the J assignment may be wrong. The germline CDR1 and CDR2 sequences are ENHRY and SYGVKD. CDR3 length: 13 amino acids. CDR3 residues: CAISEAGGSEQYF. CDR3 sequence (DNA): TGTGCCATCAGTGAGGCAGGGGGCTCCGAGCAGTACTTC.

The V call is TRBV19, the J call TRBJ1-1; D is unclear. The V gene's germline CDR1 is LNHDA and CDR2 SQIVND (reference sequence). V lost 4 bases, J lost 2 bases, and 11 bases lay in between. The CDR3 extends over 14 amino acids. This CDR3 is CASSNPTQNTEAFF. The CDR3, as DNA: TGTGCCAGTAGTAACCCGACACAAAACACTGAAGCTTTCTTT.

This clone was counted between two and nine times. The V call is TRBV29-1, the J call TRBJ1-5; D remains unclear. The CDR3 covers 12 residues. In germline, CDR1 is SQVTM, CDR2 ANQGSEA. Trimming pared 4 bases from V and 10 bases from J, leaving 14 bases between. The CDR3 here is CSVGSGEHPQHF. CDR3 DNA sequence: TGCAGCGTTGGCTCCGGAGAGCACCCCCAGCATTTT.

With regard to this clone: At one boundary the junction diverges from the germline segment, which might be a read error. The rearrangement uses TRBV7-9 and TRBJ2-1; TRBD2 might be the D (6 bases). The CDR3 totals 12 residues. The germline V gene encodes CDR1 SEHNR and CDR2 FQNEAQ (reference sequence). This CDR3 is CSSRISGDEQFF. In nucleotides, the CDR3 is TGTTCCAGCAGGATTTCGGGAGATGAGCAGTTCTTC.

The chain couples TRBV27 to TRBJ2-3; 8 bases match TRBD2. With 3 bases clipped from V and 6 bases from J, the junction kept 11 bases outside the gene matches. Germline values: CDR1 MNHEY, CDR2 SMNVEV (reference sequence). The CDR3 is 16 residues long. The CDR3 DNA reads TGTGCCAGCAGTTTCTCACCCCCCAGCGGGAGCGATACGCAGTATTTT. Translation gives CASSFSPPSGSDTQYF.